The rows below give T cell receptor beta chains drawn from one sample of a study of blood T cells in healthy people across ages. One entry per CDR3 protein, called by TCRdb with MiXCR from the 5' RACE reads. The data hold about 750,000 distinct CDR3 sequences, with about 53% observed a single time. The specimen was blood. These receptors originate from an elderly man in good health. Each CDR3 is given with its conserved first and last residue. The D gene is left open where the match is weak. The size field is filled for only some rows; it gives once, few, many or a size class.

v_gene,abundance,d_gene,j_gene,CDR3aa,CDR3nt
TRBV14,-,-,TRBJ2-5,CASSQAKGQMGKNIRYF,TGTGCCAGCAGCCAAGCGAAAGGACAGATGGGCAAAAACATTCGGTACTTC
TRBV10-3,once,TRBD2,TRBJ2-7,CAISESASGYEQYF,TGTGCCATCAGTGAGTCGGCTAGCGGATACGAGCAGTACTTC
TRBV3-1,-,-,TRBJ2-6,CASSRFLESSGANVLTF,TGTGCCAGCAGCCGCTTTCTCGAGAGTTCCGGGGCCAACGTCCTGACTTTC
TRBV18,-,TRBD1,TRBJ2-6,CASSPGTGTAGANVLTF,TGTGCCAGCTCCCCAGGGACAGGGACCGCTGGGGCCAACGTCCTGACTTTC
TRBV20-1,-,TRBD1,TRBJ2-7,CSASRGQPYEQYF,TGCAGTGCTAGTAGGGGGCAGCCCTACGAGCAGTACTTC
TRBV12-3/TRBV12-4,few,-,TRBJ1-2,CASSLPLWAGGYTF,TGTGCCAGCAGTTTACCACTGTGGGCTGGTGGCTACACCTTC
TRBV2,-,-,TRBJ2-1,CASTPQSYEQFF,TGTGCCAGCACCCCGCAATCATATGAGCAGTTCTTC
TRBV25-1,few,TRBD1,TRBJ2-5,CASSEPLNRGETQYF,TGTGCCAGCAGTGAACCCCTGAACAGGGGAGAGACCCAGTACTTC
TRBV7-2,-,-,TRBJ2-2,CASSSRSGRNTGELFF,TGTGCCAGCAGCTCCCGATCTGGGAGGAACACCGGGGAGCTGTTTTTT
TRBV7-2,-,-,TRBJ2-7,CASRASGLLIYNEQYF,TGTGCCAGCAGAGCGTCCGGACTTCTTATCTACAATGAGCAGTACTTC
TRBV2,-,TRBD2,TRBJ2-1,CASSEIASGSSSYNEQFF,TGTGCCAGCAGTGAAATTGCTAGCGGGTCGAGCTCCTACAATGAGCAGTTCTTC
TRBV7-2,many,-,TRBJ2-3,CASSLDSSTDTQYF,TGTGCCAGCAGCTTAGACTCCAGCACAGATACGCAGTATTTT
TRBV6-5,-,-,TRBJ2-5,CASSYRQGLLGETQYF,TGTGCCAGCAGTTACAGGCAGGGTCTTTTGGGGGAGACCCAGTACTTC
TRBV27,few,TRBD1,TRBJ2-7,CASSMGKGGAKEQYF,TGTGCCAGCAGTATGGGTAAAGGGGGCGCGAAAGAGCAGTACTTC
TRBV27,-,TRBD1,TRBJ1-1,CASRLTGGYTEAFF,TGTGCCAGCAGATTAACAGGGGGGTACACTGAAGCTTTCTTT
TRBV7-2,few,TRBD2,TRBJ2-5,CASSLESRTSGRQQYF,TGTGCCAGCAGCTTAGAGAGCCGGACTAGCGGGAGGCAGCAGTACTTC
TRBV29-1,many,-,TRBJ2-1,CSVEGGTNEQFF,TGCAGCGTTGAAGGGGGTACCAATGAGCAGTTCTTC
TRBV2,few,TRBD1,TRBJ2-3,CASSSQGEPSTDTQYF,TGTGCCAGCAGTAGTCAGGGGGAGCCCAGCACAGATACGCAGTATTTT
TRBV28,few,TRBD2,TRBJ2-1,CASSFGLAGEGEQFF,TGTGCCAGCAGTTTTGGGCTAGCGGGGGAGGGAGAGCAGTTCTTC
TRBV21-1,few,-,TRBJ2-3,CASAPPCGRPADTQYF,TGTGCCAGCGCCCCTCCCTGCGGGAGGCCCGCGGATACGCAGTATTTT
TRBV5-1,-,-,TRBJ1-1,CASSPTGTQEAFF,TGCGCCAGCAGCCCGACCGGGACACAAGAAGCTTTCTTT
TRBV6-5,-,-,TRBJ2-1,CASTHSFGSSYNEQFF,TGTGCCAGCACCCACTCATTCGGGAGCTCCTACAATGAGCAGTTCTTC
TRBV20-1,-,-,TRBJ2-7,CSASSMKGDTSSYEQYF,TGCAGTGCTAGTAGTATGAAGGGAGACACTAGCAGCTACGAGCAGTACTTC
TRBV7-9,-,TRBD2,TRBJ2-7,CASSLSSSGSRHEQYF,TGTGCCAGTAGCTTATCCTCTAGCGGGAGCCGACACGAGCAGTACTTC
TRBV20-1,few,-,TRBJ2-3,CSASDWRVTGAQYF,TGCAGTGCGTCGGACTGGAGGGTAACAGGGGCGCAGTATTTT
TRBV29-1,-,TRBD1,TRBJ2-7,CSVRGGQGVREQYF,TGCAGCGTCAGGGGGGGACAGGGGGTCCGCGAGCAGTACTTC
TRBV20-1,few,-,TRBJ1-2,CSARAGRLYGYTF,TGCAGTGCTAGAGCGGGGCGGCTCTATGGCTACACCTTC
TRBV24-1,-,-,TRBJ2-5,CATVESGGETQYF,TGTGCCACCGTGGAATCAGGGGGGGAGACCCAGTACTTC
TRBV12-3/TRBV12-4,few,TRBD2,TRBJ2-5,CASRLAGVGEQYF,TGTGCCAGCAGACTAGCGGGAGTGGGGGAGCAGTACTTC
TRBV18,once,TRBD1,TRBJ2-4,CASSPDRELGQALFQAKNIQYF,TGTGCCAGCTCACCAGACCGGGAGTTGGGACAGGCCTTGTTCCAAGCCAAAAACATTCAGTACTTC
TRBV4-1,-,TRBD2,TRBJ2-1,CASSQVLAGGQFF,TGCGCCAGCAGCCAAGTACTAGCGGGTGGGCAGTTCTTC
TRBV6-6,few,-,TRBJ2-7,CASKTDSYEQYF,TGTGCCAGCAAGACGGACAGCTACGAGCAGTACTTC
TRBV12-3/TRBV12-4,-,-,TRBJ2-6,CASSRQSGLSGANVLTF,TGTGCCAGCAGTCGCCAATCAGGGCTCTCTGGGGCCAACGTCCTGACTTTC
TRBV6-1,-,-,TRBJ2-1,CASRVDLGGAVYNEQFF,TGTGCCAGCAGGGTTGACCTTGGCGGGGCCGTTTACAATGAGCAGTTCTTC
TRBV6-4,few,-,TRBJ1-1,CASSDLGSPGEAFF,TGTGCCAGCAGTGACCTGGGGAGCCCGGGTGAAGCTTTCTTT
TRBV7-3,-,-,TRBJ2-7,CASRPNTTGQYF,TGTGCCAGCAGGCCCAATACTACCGGGCAGTACTTC
TRBV7-2,few,-,TRBJ2-6,CASSRPSGFGANVLTF,TGTGCCAGCAGTAGGCCCAGCGGTTTTGGGGCCAACGTCCTGACTTTC